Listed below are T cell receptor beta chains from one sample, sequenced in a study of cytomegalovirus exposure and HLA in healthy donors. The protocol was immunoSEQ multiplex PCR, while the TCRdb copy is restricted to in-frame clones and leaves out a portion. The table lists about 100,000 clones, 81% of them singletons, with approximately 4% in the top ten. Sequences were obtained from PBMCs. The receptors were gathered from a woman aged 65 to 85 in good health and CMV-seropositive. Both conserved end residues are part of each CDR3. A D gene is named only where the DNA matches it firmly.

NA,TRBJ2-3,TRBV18,TGTGCCAGCTCACCTACAATCGACAGAGCCTGGGATACGCAGTATTTT,CASSPTIDRAWDTQYF
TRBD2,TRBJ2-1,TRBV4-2,TGTGCCAGCAGCCAGGATAGCGGGAGTCGGAATGAGCAGTTCTTC,CASSQDSGSRNEQFF
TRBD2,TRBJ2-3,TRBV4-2,TGTGCCAGCAGCCAAGGGGGGAAGGGCGGGAGCACAGGTACGCAGTATTTT,CASSQGGKGGSTGTQYF
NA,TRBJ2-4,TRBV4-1,TGCGCCAGCAGCCAAGATCGGAGTGAGCCACTCATTCAGTACTTC,CASSQDRSEPLIQYF
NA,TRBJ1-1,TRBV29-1,TGCAGCGCGCTATGGACATTGAACACTGAAGCTTTCTTT,CSALWTLNTEAFF
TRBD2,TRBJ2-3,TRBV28,TGTGCCAGCAAAATGGTGGGGACTAGCGACCATACGCAGTATTTT,CASKMVGTSDHTQYF
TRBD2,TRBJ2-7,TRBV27,TGTGCCAGCAGTCCCCCGGGACTAGCGGGACCCGACCACGAGCAGTACTTC,CASSPPGLAGPDHEQYF
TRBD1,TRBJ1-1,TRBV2,TGTGCCAGCACGGGGCCAGGGGGTGGCACTGAAGCTTTCTTT,CASTGPGGGTEAFF
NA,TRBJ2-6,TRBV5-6,TGTGCCAGCAGCCCCCCGGGGTTCTCTGGGGCCAACGTCCTGACTTTC,CASSPPGFSGANVLTF
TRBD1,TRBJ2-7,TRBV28,TGTGCCAGCAGTCCATCGGACAGGGCCTACGAGCAGTACTTC,CASSPSDRAYEQYF
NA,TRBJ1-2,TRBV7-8,TGTGCCAGCAGCGAACGGATACAGGGTGGTGGCTACACCTTC,CASSERIQGGGYTF